These 8 T cell receptor beta chains came from one sample sequenced in a study of OX40 agonist ivuxolimab in advanced cancers. TCRdb keeps only in-frame clones here, not all; method: immunoSEQ multiplex PCR. The profile shows over 75,000 clones, roughly 93% of them singletons. The sequences come from CD4+ or CD8+ T cells sorted from blood, collected in a trial of the OX40 agonist ivuxolimab. These receptors were taken from an adult with an advanced solid tumor such as melanoma, head and neck, liver or kidney cancer.

This rearrangement joins TRBV27 to TRBJ2-1; TRBD1 aligns across 7 bases. In germline, CDR1 is MNHEY, CDR2 SMNVEV (reference sequence). The V gene end was trimmed by 5 bases and the J gene end by 0 bases; junction bases not matched to a gene: 7. The length of the CDR3 is 16 residues. The CDR3 loop is CASSENRGSSYNEQFF. The DNA of the CDR3 is TGTGCCAGCAGTGAAAACAGGGGTAGCTCCTACAATGAGCAGTTCTTC.

The chain combines TRBV7-2 with TRBJ1-1; 7 bases match TRBD1. The germline CDR1 and CDR2 sequences are SGHTA and FQGNSA. V lost 5 bases, J lost 2 bases, and 8 bases stayed unmatched. This CDR3 is built from 15 residues. The CDR3 DNA sequence: TGTGCCAGCAGCCATAGACAGGGTTTCAACACTGAAGCTTTCTTT. It translates to CASSHRQGFNTEAFF.

The chain has TRBV6-5 and TRBJ2-1; no firm D call. CDR1 is MNHEY and CDR2 is SVGAGI in the germline V gene. Trimming took 2 bases from V and 5 from J, leaving 13 bases between them. The CDR3 runs to 15 residues. CDR3 sequence (DNA): TGTGCCAGCAGTTACGATTCGATAGTAAACAATGAGCAGTTCTTC. It yields the protein CASSYDSIVNNEQFF.

The chain employs TRBV7-2 and TRBJ1-4; no definite D call. From germline, CDR1 is SGHTA and CDR2 FQGNSA. The CDR3 is 14 residues long. Trimming shortened V by 5 bases and J by 2 bases, and 9 bases separated the two germline ends. CDR3 amino acids: CASSDRVTNEKLFF. For the CDR3, the DNA is TGTGCCAGCAGCGACCGGGTGACTAATGAAAAACTGTTTTTT.

The chain links TRBV7-6 to TRBJ2-3; D may be TRBD1 or TRBD2 (5 bases each). CDR3 length: 15 amino acids. From germline, CDR1 is SGHVS and CDR2 FNYEAQ. The V end lost 4 bases, the J end lost 8 bases, and 19 bases lay between the germline ends. The CDR3 sequence: CASSSGTRGLGTQYF. The CDR3, as DNA: TGTGCCAGCAGCTCCGGGACCCGAGGTCTCGGTACGCAGTATTTT.

The V gene is TRBV28, the J gene TRBJ1-2; 9 bases are a match to TRBD1. Germline assignment: CDR1 MDHEN and CDR2 SYDVKM. The CDR3 has 15 residues. Trimming took 5 bases from V and 1 from J; bases not matched to a gene: 5. CDR3 region: CASSLSTGGNYGYTF. The CDR3 nucleotides read TGTGCCAGCAGTCTATCGACAGGGGGTAACTATGGCTACACCTTC.

CDR3 DNA: TGTGCCAGCTCACCATCGGCCAAGAACACTGAAGCTTTCTTT. Its translation is CASSPSAKNTEAFF. This chain connects TRBV18 to TRBJ1-1; D is undetermined. Trimming stripped 2 bases from V and 1 base from J, with 8 bases between. This CDR3 has 14 amino acids. Germline V gives CDR1 KGHSH, CDR2 LQKENI.

The J gene is TRBJ1-5, the V gene TRBV7-6; D unresolved. CDR3 length: 13 amino acids. Trimming cost V 4 bases and J 0 bases, with 4 bases left between them. Germline V gives CDR1 SGHVS, CDR2 FNYEAQ. The CDR3, as DNA: TGTGCCAGCAGCTACGGTAGCAATCAGCCCCAGCATTTT. Encoded protein: CASSYGSNQPQHF. The full variable domain, rest sourced from reference TRBV7-6 and TRBJ1-5, is GAGVSQSPRYKVTKRGQDVALRCDPISGHVSLYWYRQALGQGPEFLTYFNYEAQQDKSGLPNDRFSAERPEGSISTLTIQRTEQRDSAMYRCASSYGSNQPQHFGDGTRLSIL.